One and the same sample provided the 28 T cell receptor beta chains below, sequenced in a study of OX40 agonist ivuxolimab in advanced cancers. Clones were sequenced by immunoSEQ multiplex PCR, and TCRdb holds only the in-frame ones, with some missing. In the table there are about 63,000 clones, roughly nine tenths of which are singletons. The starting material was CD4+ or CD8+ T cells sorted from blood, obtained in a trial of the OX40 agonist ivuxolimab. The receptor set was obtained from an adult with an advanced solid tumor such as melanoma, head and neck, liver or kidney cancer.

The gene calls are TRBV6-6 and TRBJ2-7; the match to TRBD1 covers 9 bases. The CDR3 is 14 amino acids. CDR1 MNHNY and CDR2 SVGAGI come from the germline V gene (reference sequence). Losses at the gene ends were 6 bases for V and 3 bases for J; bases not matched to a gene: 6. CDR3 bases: TGTGCCAGCAGCAATGGACAGGGGTACTACGAGCAGTACTTC. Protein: CASSNGQGYYEQYF.

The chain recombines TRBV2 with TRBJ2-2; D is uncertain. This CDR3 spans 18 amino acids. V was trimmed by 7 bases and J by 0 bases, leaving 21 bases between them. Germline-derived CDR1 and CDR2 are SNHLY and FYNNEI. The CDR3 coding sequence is TGTGCCAGCAATTCCCCGTCACCTCCTTACTCGAACACCGGGGAGCTGTTTTTT. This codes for CASNSPSPPYSNTGELFF.

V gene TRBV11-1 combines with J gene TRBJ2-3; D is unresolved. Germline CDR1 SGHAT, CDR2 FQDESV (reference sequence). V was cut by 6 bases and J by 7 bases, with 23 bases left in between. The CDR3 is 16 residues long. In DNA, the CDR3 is TGTGCCAGCAGTCCCCTTGGTGGACCATCACGCCATACGCAGTATTTT. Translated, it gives CASSPLGGPSRHTQYF.

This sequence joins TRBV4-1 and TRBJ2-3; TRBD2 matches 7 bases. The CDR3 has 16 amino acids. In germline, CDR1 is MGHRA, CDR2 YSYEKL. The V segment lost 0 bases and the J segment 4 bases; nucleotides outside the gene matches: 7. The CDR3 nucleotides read TGCGCCAGCAGCCAAGAACCCGGGAGGAAGGCAGATACGCAGTATTTT. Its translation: CASSQEPGRKADTQYF.

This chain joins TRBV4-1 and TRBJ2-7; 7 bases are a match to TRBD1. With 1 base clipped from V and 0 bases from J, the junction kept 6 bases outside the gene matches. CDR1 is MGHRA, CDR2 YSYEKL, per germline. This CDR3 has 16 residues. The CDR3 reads CASSQGEGTASYEQYF. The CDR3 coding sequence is TGCGCCAGCAGCCAAGGGGAAGGGACAGCCTCCTACGAGCAGTACTTC.

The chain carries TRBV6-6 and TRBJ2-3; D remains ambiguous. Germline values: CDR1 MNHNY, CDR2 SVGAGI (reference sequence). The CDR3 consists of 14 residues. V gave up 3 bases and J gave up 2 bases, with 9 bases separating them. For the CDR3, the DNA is TGTGCCAGCAGTTATGGCGGCAACACAGATACGCAGTATTTT. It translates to CASSYGGNTDTQYF.

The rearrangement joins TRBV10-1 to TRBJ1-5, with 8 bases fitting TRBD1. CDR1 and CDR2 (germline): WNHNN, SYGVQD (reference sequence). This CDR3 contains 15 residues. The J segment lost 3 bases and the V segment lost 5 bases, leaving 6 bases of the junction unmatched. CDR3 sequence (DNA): TGCGCCAGCAGTATAGTGACAGGGGACAATCAGCCCCAGCATTTT. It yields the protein CASSIVTGDNQPQHF.

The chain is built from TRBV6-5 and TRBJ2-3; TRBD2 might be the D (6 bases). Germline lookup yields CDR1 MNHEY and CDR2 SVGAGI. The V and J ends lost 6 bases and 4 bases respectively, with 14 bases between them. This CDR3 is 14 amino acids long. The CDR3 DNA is TGTGCCAGCAGAACGGGGGTCGACTCAGATACGCAGTATTTT. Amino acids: CASRTGVDSDTQYF.

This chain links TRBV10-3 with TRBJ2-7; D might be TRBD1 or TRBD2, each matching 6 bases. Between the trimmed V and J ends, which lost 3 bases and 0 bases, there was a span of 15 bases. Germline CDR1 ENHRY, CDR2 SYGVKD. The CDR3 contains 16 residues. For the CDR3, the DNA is TGTGCCATCAGTGAAGGGGGGAGGTTGGCCTCCTACGAGCAGTACTTC. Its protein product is CAISEGGRLASYEQYF.

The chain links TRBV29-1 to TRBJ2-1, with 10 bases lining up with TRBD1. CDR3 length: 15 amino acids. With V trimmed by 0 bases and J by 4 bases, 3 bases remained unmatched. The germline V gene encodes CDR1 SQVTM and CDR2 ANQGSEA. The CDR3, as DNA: TGCAGCGTTGAAGAGACAGGGGGCCTATACAATGAGCAGTTCTTC. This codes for CSVEETGGLYNEQFF.

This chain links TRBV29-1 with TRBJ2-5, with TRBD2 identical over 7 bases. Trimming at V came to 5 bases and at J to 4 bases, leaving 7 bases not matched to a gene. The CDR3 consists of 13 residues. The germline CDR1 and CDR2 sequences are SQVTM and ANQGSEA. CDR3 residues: CSVYGGTLETQYF. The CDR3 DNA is TGCAGCGTTTACGGGGGGACCCTAGAGACCCAGTACTTC.

The CDR3 coding sequence is TGTGCCAGCAGCGTAGCGGCGGGATATTACAATGAGCAGTTCTTC. Translation gives CASSVAAGYYNEQFF. The chain links TRBV9 to TRBJ2-1; perhaps TRBD2 as D (6 bases). Germline CDR1 reads SGDLS; CDR2 reads YYNGEE. CDR3 size: 15 residues. V lost 0 bases and J lost 4, with 11 bases in between.

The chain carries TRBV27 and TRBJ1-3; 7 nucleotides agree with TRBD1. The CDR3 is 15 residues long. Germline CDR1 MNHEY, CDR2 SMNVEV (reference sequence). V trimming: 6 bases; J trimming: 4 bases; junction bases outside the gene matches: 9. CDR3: CASSGGQAPGNTIYF. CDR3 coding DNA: TGTGCCAGCAGCGGCGGACAGGCACCCGGAAACACCATATATTTT.

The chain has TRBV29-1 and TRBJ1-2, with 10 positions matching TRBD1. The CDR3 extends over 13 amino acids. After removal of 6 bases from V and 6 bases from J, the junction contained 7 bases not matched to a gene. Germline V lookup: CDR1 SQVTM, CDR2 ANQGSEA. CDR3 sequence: CSVPWGTGDGYTF. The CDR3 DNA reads TGCAGCGTGCCTTGGGGGACAGGGGATGGCTACACCTTC.

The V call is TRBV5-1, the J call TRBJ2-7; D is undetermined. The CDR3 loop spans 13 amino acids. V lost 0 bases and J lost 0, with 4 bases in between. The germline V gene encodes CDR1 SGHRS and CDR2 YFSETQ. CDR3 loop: CASSLDYSYEQYV. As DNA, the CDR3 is TGCGCCAGCAGCTTGGACTACTCCTACGAGCAGTACGTC.

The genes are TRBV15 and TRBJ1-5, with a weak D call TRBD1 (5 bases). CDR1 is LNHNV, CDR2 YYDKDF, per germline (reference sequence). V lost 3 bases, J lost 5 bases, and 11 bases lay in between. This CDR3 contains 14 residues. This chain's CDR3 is CATSSQGEYQPQHF. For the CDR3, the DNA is TGTGCCACCAGCAGTCAGGGAGAGTATCAGCCCCAGCATTTT.

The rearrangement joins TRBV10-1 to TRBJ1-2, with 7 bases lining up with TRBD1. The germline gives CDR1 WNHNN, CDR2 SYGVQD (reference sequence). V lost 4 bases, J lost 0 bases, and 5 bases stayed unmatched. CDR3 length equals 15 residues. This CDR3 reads CASSGTGASNYGYTF. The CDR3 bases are TGCGCCAGCAGTGGTACAGGGGCGTCTAACTATGGCTACACCTTC.

In DNA form, the CDR3 reads TGTGCCAGCAGTTTAGCCAGGGGATCCTACAATGAGCAGTTCTTC. Encoded protein: CASSLARGSYNEQFF. V gene TRBV27 combines with J gene TRBJ2-1; possible D gene TRBD1, 6 bases. Between the trimmed V and J ends, which lost 2 bases and 1 base, there was a span of 9 bases. Germline lookup yields CDR1 MNHEY and CDR2 SMNVEV (reference sequence). The CDR3 spans 15 residues.

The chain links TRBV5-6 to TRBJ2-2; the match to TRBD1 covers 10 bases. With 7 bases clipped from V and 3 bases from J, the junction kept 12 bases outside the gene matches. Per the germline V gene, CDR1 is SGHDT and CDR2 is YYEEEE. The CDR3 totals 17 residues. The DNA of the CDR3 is TGTGCCAGCCGCTCCTTCCAGGGACAGGGGTACACCGGGGAGCTGTTTTTT. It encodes CASRSFQGQGYTGELFF.

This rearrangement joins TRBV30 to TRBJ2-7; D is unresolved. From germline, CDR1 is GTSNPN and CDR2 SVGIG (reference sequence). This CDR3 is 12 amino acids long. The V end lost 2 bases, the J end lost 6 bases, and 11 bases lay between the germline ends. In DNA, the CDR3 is TGTGCCTGGAGTAGGGCACTCTTCGAGCAGTACTTC. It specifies CAWSRALFEQYF.

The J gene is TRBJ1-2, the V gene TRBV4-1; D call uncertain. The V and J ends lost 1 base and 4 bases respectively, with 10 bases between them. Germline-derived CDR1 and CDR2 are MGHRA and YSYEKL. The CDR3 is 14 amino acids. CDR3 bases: TGCGCCAGCAGCCAAGCTCTGGGCCTCTATGGCTACACCTTC. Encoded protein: CASSQALGLYGYTF.

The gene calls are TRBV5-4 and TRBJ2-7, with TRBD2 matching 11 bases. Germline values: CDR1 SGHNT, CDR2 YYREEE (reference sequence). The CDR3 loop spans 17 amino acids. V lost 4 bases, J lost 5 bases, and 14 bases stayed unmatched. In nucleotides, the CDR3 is TGTGCCAGCAGCCCGGGACTAGCGGCTTCGCCTTCCCACGAGCAGTACTTC. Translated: CASSPGLAASPSHEQYF.

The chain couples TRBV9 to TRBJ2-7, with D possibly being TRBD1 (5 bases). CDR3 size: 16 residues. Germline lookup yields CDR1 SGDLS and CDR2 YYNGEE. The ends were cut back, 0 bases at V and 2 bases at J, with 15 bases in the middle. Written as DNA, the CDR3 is TGTGCCAGCAGCGTAGAAGGAACAGGACGGCCCTACGAGCAGTACTTC. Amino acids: CASSVEGTGRPYEQYF.

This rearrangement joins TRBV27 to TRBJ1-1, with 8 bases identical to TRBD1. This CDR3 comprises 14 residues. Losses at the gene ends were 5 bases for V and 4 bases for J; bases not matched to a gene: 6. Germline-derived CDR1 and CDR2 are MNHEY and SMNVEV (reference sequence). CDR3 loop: CASSQGQGRTEAFF. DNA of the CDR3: TGTGCCAGCAGTCAAGGACAGGGCCGCACTGAAGCTTTCTTT.

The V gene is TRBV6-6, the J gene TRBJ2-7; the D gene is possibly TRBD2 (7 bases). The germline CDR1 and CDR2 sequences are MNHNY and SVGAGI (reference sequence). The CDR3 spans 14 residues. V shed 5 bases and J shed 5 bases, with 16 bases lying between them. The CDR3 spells CASSNPGGRDEQYV. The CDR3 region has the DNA TGTGCCAGCAGTAACCCGGGGGGCCGGGACGAGCAGTACGTC.

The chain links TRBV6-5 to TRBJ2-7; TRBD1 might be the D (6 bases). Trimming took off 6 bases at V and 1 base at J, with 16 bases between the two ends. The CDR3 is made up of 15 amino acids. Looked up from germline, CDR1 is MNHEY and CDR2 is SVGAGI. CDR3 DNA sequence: TGTGCCAGCAGCTCCGGGACACATGTTTCCTACGAGCAGTACTTC. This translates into CASSSGTHVSYEQYF.

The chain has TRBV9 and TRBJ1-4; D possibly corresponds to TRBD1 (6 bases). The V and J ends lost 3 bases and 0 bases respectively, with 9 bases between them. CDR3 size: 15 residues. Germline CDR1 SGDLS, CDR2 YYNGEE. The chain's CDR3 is CASSGGQPTNEKLFF. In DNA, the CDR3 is TGTGCCAGCAGCGGAGGACAGCCAACTAATGAAAAACTGTTTTTT. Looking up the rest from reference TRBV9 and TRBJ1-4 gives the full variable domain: DSGVTQTPKHLITATGQRVTLRCSPRSGDLSVYWYQQSLDQGLQFLIQYYNGEERAKGNILERFSAQQFPDLHSELNLSSLELGDSALYFCASSGGQPTNEKLFFGSGTQLSVL.

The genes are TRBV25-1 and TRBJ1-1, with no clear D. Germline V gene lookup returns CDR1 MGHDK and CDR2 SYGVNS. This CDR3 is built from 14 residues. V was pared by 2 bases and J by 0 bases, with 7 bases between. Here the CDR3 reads CASSEVGMNTEAFF. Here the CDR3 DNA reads TGTGCCAGCAGTGAAGTAGGGATGAACACTGAAGCTTTCTTT.